Described below is a single TCR beta chain sequence and its context. The antigen is undetermined. TCRdb's copy holds only in-frame clones and misses some; the assay was immunoSEQ multiplex PCR. In the table there are around 140,000 clones, about nine tenths of which are singletons. The entry originates in a study of T cell responses to AZD1222 COVID-19 vaccine. Study findings and constraints: AZD1222 recipients seropositive at baseline numbered only 6 or 7.

There are 14 residues in the CDR3. V lost 3 bases and J lost 1, with 9 bases in between. Looked up from germline, CDR1 is SGHNT and CDR2 is YENEEA. This sequence joins TRBV11-3 and TRBJ2-5; D not certain. Material: peripheral blood, obtained 28 days after the second AZD1222 dose. The clonotype originates from an adult who received the AZD1222 COVID-19 vaccine. The CDR3, as DNA: TGTGCCAGCAGCTTGAGGACGGTCCAAGAGACCCAGTACTTC. Protein: CASSLRTVQETQYF.